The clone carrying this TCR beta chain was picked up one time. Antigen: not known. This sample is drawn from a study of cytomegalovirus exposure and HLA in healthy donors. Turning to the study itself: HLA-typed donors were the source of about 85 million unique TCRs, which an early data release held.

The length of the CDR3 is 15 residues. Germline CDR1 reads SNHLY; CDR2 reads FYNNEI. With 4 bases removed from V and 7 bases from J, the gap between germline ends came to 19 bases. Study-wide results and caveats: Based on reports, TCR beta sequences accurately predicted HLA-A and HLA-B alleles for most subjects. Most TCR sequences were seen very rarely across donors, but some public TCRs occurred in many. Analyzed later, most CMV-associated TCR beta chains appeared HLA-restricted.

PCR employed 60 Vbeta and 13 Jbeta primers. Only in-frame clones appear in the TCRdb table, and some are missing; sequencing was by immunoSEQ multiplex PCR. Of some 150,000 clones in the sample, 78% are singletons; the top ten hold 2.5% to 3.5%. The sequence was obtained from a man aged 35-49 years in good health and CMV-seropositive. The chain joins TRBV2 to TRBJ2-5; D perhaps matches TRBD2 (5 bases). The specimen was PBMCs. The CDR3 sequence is CASSADWTEVGTQYF. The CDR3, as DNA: TGTGCCAGCAGTGCGGACTGGACCGAAGTGGGGACCCAGTACTTC.